This T cell receptor beta chain stems from a study of T cell repertoires in cytomegalovirus infection. Study summary: HLA-B-restricted CMV epitopes that are well studied were used alongside recently identified HLA-C-restricted ones. It was the public TCR beta signatures that indicated both CMV infection and matching HLA type.

From the reads, TCRdb called clonotypes with MiXCR, one entry per CDR3 protein. The sample includes hundreds of thousands of distinct CDR3 sequences, approximately 31% of them seen just once. This CDR3 is built from 14 residues. The germline V and J ends were trimmed by 5 bases and 1 base, with 11 bases remaining between them. Germline lookup yields CDR1 SEHNR and CDR2 FQNEAQ (reference sequence). The table lists this clonotype with a few counts. As yet, its antigen is unknown. General study points: The ex vivo response was dominated by HLA-C-restricted CMV-specific TCR beta clonotypes.

The clonotype originates from a human donor in good health (CMV status not recorded). Some clones in this sample may be carry-over from other donors' samples. The sample here was cultured CD8+ T cells from PBMCs, taken from culture after CMV antigen stimulation. This chain joins TRBV7-9 and TRBJ1-1; a weak D match, TRBD1 (5 bases). In nucleotides, the CDR3 is TGTGCCAGCAGCAAGGGGCCGACGAACACTGAAGCTTTCTTT. It encodes CASSKGPTNTEAFF.